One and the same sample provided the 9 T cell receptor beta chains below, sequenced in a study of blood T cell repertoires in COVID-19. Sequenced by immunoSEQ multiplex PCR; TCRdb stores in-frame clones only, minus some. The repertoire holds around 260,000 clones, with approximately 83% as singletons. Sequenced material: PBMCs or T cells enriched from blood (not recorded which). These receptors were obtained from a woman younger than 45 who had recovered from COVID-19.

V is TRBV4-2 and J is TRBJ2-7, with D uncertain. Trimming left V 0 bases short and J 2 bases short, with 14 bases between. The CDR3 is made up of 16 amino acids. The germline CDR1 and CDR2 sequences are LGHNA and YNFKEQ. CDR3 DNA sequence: TGTGCCAGCAGCCAAGATAAGAGTTTTCGCGCCTACGAGCAGTACTTC. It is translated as CASSQDKSFRAYEQYF.

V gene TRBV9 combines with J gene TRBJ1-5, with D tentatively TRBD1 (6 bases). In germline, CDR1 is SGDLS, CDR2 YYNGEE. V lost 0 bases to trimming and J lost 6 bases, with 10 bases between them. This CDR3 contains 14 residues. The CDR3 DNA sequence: TGTGCCAGCAGCGTAGGTGACAGGACTCAGCCCCAGCATTTT. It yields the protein CASSVGDRTQPQHF.

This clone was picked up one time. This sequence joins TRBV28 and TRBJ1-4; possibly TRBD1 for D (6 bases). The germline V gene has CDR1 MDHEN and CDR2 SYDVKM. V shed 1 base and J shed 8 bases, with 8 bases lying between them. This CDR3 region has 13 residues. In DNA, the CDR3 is TGTGCCAGCAGTTTATCAGGGGACGAAAAACTGTTTTTT. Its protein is CASSLSGDEKLFF.

Written as DNA, the CDR3 is TGCAGCGTGGGCCTCGTAAATGAAAAACTGTTTTTT. Translating it yields CSVGLVNEKLFF. V and J are TRBV29-1 and TRBJ1-4; no firm D call. Germline-derived CDR1 and CDR2 are SQVTM and ANQGSEA. The CDR3 loop spans 12 amino acids. Trimming took 6 bases from V and 5 from J, leaving 10 bases between them. The full variable domain, completed using reference TRBV29-1 and TRBJ1-4, is SAVISQKPSRDICQRGTSLTIQCQVDSQVTMMFWYRQQPGQSLTLIATANQGSEATYESGFVIDKFPISRPNLTFSTLTVSNMSPEDSSIYLCSVGLVNEKLFFGSGTQLSVL.

CDR3 loop: CASSVHSGRLNNEQFF. The DNA of the CDR3 is TGTGCCAGCAGCGTTCATAGCGGGCGCCTAAACAATGAGCAGTTCTTC. V and J are TRBV3-1 (or the pseudogene TRBV3-2) and TRBJ2-1, with 7 bases identical to TRBD2. CDR3 size: 16 residues. J lost 5 bases, V lost 5 bases, and 12 bases had no gene match. CDR1 and CDR2 from the germline V gene are LGHDT and YNNKEL (reference sequence).

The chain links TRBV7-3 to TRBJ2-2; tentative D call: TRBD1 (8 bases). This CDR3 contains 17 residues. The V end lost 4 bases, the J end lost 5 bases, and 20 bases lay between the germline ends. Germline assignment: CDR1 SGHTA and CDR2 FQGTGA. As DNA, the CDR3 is TGTGCCAGCAGCTCCGGGAGGCAGGGGGCGGGGACCGGGGAGCTGTTTTTT. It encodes CASSSGRQGAGTGELFF.

This CDR3 reads CSAEVNTEAFF. The CDR3 DNA sequence: TGCAGTGCTGAGGTGAACACTGAAGCTTTCTTT. The chain employs TRBV20-1 and TRBJ1-1; D not certain. Germline V CDR1 and CDR2: DFQATT, SNEGSKA (reference sequence). V lost 5 bases to trimming and J lost 0 bases, with 4 bases between them. This CDR3 is built from 11 residues.

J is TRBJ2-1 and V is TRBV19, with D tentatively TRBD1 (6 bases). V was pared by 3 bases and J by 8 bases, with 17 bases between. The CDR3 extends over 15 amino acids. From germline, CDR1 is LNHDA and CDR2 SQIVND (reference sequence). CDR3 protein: CASSIWTPEGDEQFF. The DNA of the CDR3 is TGTGCCAGTAGTATTTGGACACCAGAGGGGGATGAGCAGTTCTTC.

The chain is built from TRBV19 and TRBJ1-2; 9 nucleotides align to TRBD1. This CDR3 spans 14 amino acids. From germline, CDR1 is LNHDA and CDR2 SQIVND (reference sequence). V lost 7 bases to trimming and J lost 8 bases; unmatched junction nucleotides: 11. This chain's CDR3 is CASITPGQGGGYTF. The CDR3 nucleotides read TGTGCCAGTATTACTCCGGGACAGGGTGGCGGCTACACCTTC.